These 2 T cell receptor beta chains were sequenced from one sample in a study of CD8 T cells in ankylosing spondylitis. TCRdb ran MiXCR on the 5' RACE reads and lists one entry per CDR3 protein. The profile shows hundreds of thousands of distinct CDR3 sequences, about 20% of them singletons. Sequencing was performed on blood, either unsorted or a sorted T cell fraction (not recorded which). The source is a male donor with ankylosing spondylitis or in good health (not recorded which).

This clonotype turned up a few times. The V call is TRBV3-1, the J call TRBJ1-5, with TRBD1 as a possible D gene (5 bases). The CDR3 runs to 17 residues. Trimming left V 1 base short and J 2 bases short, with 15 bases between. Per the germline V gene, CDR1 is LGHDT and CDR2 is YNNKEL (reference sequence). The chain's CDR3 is CASSQGSGDGGNQPQHF. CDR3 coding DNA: TGTGCCAGCAGCCAAGGGTCCGGGGACGGGGGCAATCAGCCCCAGCATTTT.

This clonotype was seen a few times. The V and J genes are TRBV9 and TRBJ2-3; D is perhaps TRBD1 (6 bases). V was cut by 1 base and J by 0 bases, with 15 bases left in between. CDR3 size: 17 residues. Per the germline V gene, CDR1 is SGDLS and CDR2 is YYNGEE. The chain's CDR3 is CASSVTTGSPSTDTQYF. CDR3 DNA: TGTGCCAGCAGCGTAACAACAGGGTCCCCTAGCACAGATACGCAGTATTTT. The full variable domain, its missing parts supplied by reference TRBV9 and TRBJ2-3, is DSGVTQTPKHLITATGQRVTLRCSPRSGDLSVYWYQQSLDQGLQFLIQYYNGEERAKGNILERFSAQQFPDLHSELNLSSLELGDSALYFCASSVTTGSPSTDTQYFGPGTRLTVL.